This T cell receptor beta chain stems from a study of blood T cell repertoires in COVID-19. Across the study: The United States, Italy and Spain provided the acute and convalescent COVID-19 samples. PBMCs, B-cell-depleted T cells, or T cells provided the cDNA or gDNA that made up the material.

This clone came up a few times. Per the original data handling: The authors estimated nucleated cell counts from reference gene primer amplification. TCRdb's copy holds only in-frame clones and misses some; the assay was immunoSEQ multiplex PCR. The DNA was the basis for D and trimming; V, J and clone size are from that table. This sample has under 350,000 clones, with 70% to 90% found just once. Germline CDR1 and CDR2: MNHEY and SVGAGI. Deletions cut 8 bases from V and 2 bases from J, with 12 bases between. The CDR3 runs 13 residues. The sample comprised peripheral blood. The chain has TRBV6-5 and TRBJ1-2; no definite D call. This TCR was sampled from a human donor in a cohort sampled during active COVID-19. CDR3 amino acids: CASRDPTNYGYTF. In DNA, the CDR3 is TGTGCCAGCCGGGATCCAACCAACTATGGCTACACCTTC.